This entry is about one T cell receptor beta chain. Its antigen is still unknown. This record comes from a study of CD8+ T cells in alopecia areata. Extraction and reverse transcription of RNA yielded cDNA as the sequencing template. Generated by immunoSEQ multiplex PCR, the TCRdb table keeps only in-frame clones and is missing some. This sample has about 300,000 clones, with roughly 50% found just once. Overall study results and limits: Higher clonality and more expanded CD8+ clones appeared in lesional than normal scalp.

Treatment defined: oral pan-JAK inhibitor, 5-10 mg twice daily. Samples from alopecia areata patients were lesional scalp punch biopsies and peripheral blood. T lymphocytes (CD4+ and CD8+) were sorted from PBMCs. Germline V gene sequence: CDR1 GTSNPN, CDR2 SVGIG (reference sequence). J gave up 3 bases and V 4 bases, and 4 bases lay outside the gene matches. The CDR3 length is 13 residues. This TCR was sampled from a human donor with alopecia areata. Sequences were derived from CD4+ T cells sorted from blood, sampled at week 24, from a patient treated with tofacitinib. The genes are TRBV30 and TRBJ2-7; 9 positions agree with TRBD1. This chain's CDR3 is CAWTPGQGYEQYF. The CDR3 DNA follows: TGTGCCTGGACCCCGGGACAGGGCTACGAGCAGTACTTC. The full variable domain, completed using reference TRBV30 and TRBJ2-7, is SQTIHQWPATLVQPVGSPLSLECTVEGTSNPNLYWYRQAAGRGLQLLFYSVGIGQISSEVPQNLSASRPQDRQFILSSKKLLLSDSGFYLCAWTPGQGYEQYFGPGTRLTVT.